The next 5 T cell receptor beta chains were all read from a single sample in a study of beta chain features in type 1 diabetes. What was sequenced were expressed TCRB transcripts, since all of the isolated RNA had been reverse transcribed. Data came from immunoSEQ multiplex PCR; TCRdb stores just in-frame clones and leaves some out. Among about 450,000 clones listed, approximately 10% were seen once. The sequenced sample consisted of naive CD4+ T cells from blood. The source is a woman younger than 35 in good health.

The chain links TRBV6-6 to TRBJ1-4; TRBD1 matches 7 bases. This CDR3 has 15 residues. Germline V gene lookup returns CDR1 MNHNY and CDR2 SVGAGI (reference sequence). The trim removed 2 bases at V and 8 bases at J, leaving 8 bases unmatched. This CDR3 is CASSYRPQGVEKLFF. Here the CDR3 DNA reads TGTGCCAGCAGTTACCGGCCTCAGGGGGTCGAAAAACTGTTTTTT.

The chain has TRBV11-1 and TRBJ1-5, with no clear D. In germline, CDR1 is SGHAT, CDR2 FQDESV (reference sequence). V was trimmed by 6 bases and J by 4 bases, leaving 10 bases between them. This CDR3 contains 13 residues. The CDR3 protein is CASSRTDNQPQHF. CDR3 nucleotide sequence: TGTGCCAGCAGTCGGACGGATAATCAGCCCCAGCATTTT.

The chain couples TRBV4-2 to TRBJ2-3; D gene unclear. Trimming cost V 1 base and J 4 bases, with 9 bases left between them. The CDR3 is 14 amino acids. Germline CDR1 reads LGHNA; CDR2 reads YNFKEQ. The CDR3 region has the DNA TGTGCCAGCAGCCAAGGAGGCCGGGCAGATACGCAGTATTTT. It translates to CASSQGGRADTQYF.

This chain uses TRBV5-6 with TRBJ2-7, with a weak D call TRBD1 (5 bases). V gave up 4 bases and J gave up 5 bases, with 13 bases separating them. The germline V gene has CDR1 SGHDT and CDR2 YYEEEE. This CDR3 comprises 13 residues. CDR3 bases: TGTGCCAGCAGCGGAGCTCAGGGTGACGAGCAGTACGTC. Translating it yields CASSGAQGDEQYV.

The J gene is TRBJ2-7, the V gene TRBV29-1; D might be TRBD1 (5 bases). The V end lost 7 bases, the J end lost 2 bases, and 12 bases lay between the germline ends. The CDR3 contains 12 residues. Looked up from germline, CDR1 is SQVTM and CDR2 is ANQGSEA. The CDR3 is CSGRGSTYEQYF. The CDR3 coding sequence is TGCAGCGGTAGGGGCAGTACCTACGAGCAGTACTTC.